Following are 25 T cell receptor beta chains from one sample sequenced in a study of blood T cell repertoires in COVID-19 (TCRdb year 2020). Receptors were amplified or captured by the immunoSEQ multiplex PCR assay. This is the immuneACCESS table as TCRdb keeps it, with only in-frame sequences that have V and J called. A part of the clones is gone; compared with another copy, unresolved V genes explain less than half, and the rest is unexplained. A total of 200,000 or so clones appear in this sample, 80% to 90% of them only once. The ten largest clones capture about 5.1% of the sample. Sequenced: peripheral blood. The receptor set was obtained from a woman aged 55-70 years who had recovered from COVID-19.

The V and J genes are TRBV6-5 and TRBJ1-2, with 9 nucleotides matching TRBD1. V dropped 2 bases and J dropped 5; count of bases not matched to a gene: 6. Germline values: CDR1 MNHEY, CDR2 SVGAGI. The length of the CDR3 is 15 residues. The DNA for the CDR3 is TGTGCCAGCAGTTACATACAGGGGGCGGGGTATGGCTACACCTTC. It encodes CASSYIQGAGYGYTF.

This clone was observed a few times. The J gene is TRBJ2-1, the V gene TRBV2, with 7 positions matching TRBD2. With V trimmed by 7 bases and J by 0 bases, 6 bases remained unmatched. CDR3 length: 15 amino acids. Germline V gene lookup returns CDR1 SNHLY and CDR2 FYNNEI. This CDR3 is CASKRGGSSYNEQFF. The CDR3 nucleotides read TGTGCCAGCAAAAGGGGCGGGAGCTCCTACAATGAGCAGTTCTTC. Full variable domain (missing parts from reference TRBV2 and TRBJ2-1): EPEVTQTPSHQVTQMGQEVILRCVPISNHLYFYWYRQILGQKVEFLVSFYNNEISEKSEIFDDQFSVERPDGSNFTLKIRSTKLEDSAMYFCASKRGGSSYNEQFFGPGTRLTVL.

This clone came up once. The CDR3 coding sequence is TGTGCCAGCAGCAACCGCGGGGAGGCTGAAGCTTTCTTT. Amino acids: CASSNRGEAEAFF. The V call is TRBV21-1, the J call TRBJ1-1. TRBV21-1 is marked as a pseudogene. The CDR3 totals 13 residues.

This clone was seen only once. This chain joins TRBV7-3 and TRBJ2-3; 12 bases agree with TRBD1. The CDR3 sequence is 15 residues long. Germline CDR1 and CDR2: SGHTA and FQGTGA. V lost 6 bases to trimming and J lost 4 bases; unmatched junction nucleotides: 5. The DNA for the CDR3 is TGTGCCAGCAGTCAAGGGACAGGGGGCGCAGATACGCAGTATTTT. Encoded protein: CASSQGTGGADTQYF.

CDR3 nucleotides: TGTGCCAGCAGCTTGCCGCAAGCGGGGGGCCGACTGGATACGCAGTATTTT. This translates into CASSLPQAGGRLDTQYF. This chain uses TRBV5-6 with TRBJ2-3; 9 bases are a match to TRBD2. The germline CDR1 and CDR2 sequences are SGHDT and YYEEEE. This CDR3 is 17 amino acids long. Trimming cost V 1 base and J 6 bases; bases outside gene matches: 12.

This clone was seen only once. This chain links TRBV4-1 with TRBJ2-6; 8 bases fit TRBD1. The CDR3 sequence is 16 residues long. With V trimmed by 3 bases and J by 3 bases, 4 bases remained unmatched. CDR1 and CDR2 (germline): MGHRA, YSYEKL. CDR3 sequence reads: CASSHPRGLGANVLTF. The CDR3 nucleotides read TGCGCCAGCAGCCATCCCAGGGGGCTTGGGGCCAACGTCCTGACTTTC.

Note on this clone: Other DNA sequences within the sample encode an identical CDR3. The chain couples TRBV27 to TRBJ1-1; D ambiguous. Per germline, CDR1 MNHEY and CDR2 SMNVEV (reference sequence). V gave up 6 bases and J gave up 7 bases, with 9 bases separating them. This CDR3 has 11 residues. The CDR3 reads CASSLAGEAFF. CDR3 nucleotides: TGTGCCAGCAGCTTGGCGGGTGAAGCTTTCTTT.

V and J are TRBV2 and TRBJ1-2; no definite D call. V lost 2 bases and J lost 1, with 5 bases in between. CDR1 and CDR2 from the germline V gene are SNHLY and FYNNEI. CDR3 length: 13 residues. The CDR3 coding sequence is TGTGCCAGCAGTGAACGTTTTAACTATGGCTACACCTTC. Amino acid sequence: CASSERFNYGYTF.

The rearrangement uses TRBV5-1 and TRBJ1-5, with a possible D match to TRBD1 (5 bases). Trimming left V 4 bases short and J 5 bases short, with 16 bases between. Germline CDR1 is SGHRS and CDR2 is YFSETQ. CDR3 length: 15 residues. CDR3: CASSPTPGSDQPQHF. Here the CDR3 DNA reads TGCGCCAGCAGCCCAACGCCAGGGTCCGATCAGCCCCAGCATTTT.

CDR3 in amino acids: CASRRREARETQYF. CDR3 in DNA: TGTGCCAGCCGGCGGAGGGAAGCGCGGGAGACCCAGTACTTC. The rearrangement uses TRBV3-1 (or the pseudogene TRBV3-2) and TRBJ2-5; possible D gene TRBD2, 6 bases. The CDR3 contains 14 residues. Trimming cost V 8 bases and J 5 bases, with 18 bases left between them. Germline CDR1 reads LGHDT; CDR2 reads YNNKEL (reference sequence).

This chain connects TRBV7-2 to TRBJ2-2; weak D call: TRBD2 (6 bases). The germline CDR1 and CDR2 sequences are SGHTA and FQGNSA. This CDR3 is 14 amino acids long. The V end was cut by 2 bases, the J end by 4 bases, with 8 bases between. CDR3 bases: TGTGCCAGCAGCTTAAGCGGGCTCACCGGGGAGCTGTTTTTT. Translated: CASSLSGLTGELFF.

In its sample, this clone was seen once. The chain employs TRBV6-5 and TRBJ2-7; 8 nucleotides line up with TRBD1. V lost 8 bases, J lost 6 bases, and 15 bases stayed unmatched. This CDR3 has 15 residues. From germline, CDR1 is MNHEY and CDR2 SVGAGI. The CDR3 nucleotides are TGTGCCAGCGTTTCCCCAGGGGGCAAGATCGGCGAGCAGTACTTC. Protein sequence: CASVSPGGKIGEQYF.

The rearrangement joins TRBV19 to TRBJ1-5, with 9 positions matching TRBD1. In germline, CDR1 is LNHDA, CDR2 SQIVND (reference sequence). The CDR3 contains 15 residues. J lost 5 bases, V lost 5 bases, and 7 bases had no gene match. In nucleotides, the CDR3 is TGTGCCAGTAGTGGACCGGGACAGGGCGATCAGCCCCAGCATTTT. It yields the protein CASSGPGQGDQPQHF.

The CDR3 sequence: CASSSGLENSPLHF. In DNA form, the CDR3 reads TGTGCCAGCAGCTCCGGGTTAGAGAATTCACCCCTCCACTTT. The chain uses TRBV5-4 and TRBJ1-6; D unresolved. Germline-derived CDR1 and CDR2 are SGHNT and YYREEE (reference sequence). V was clipped by 3 bases and J by 7 bases, with 11 bases between them. The CDR3 runs 14 residues.

To note about this clone: Mismatch with germline at one junction end may stem from a read error. The chain joins TRBV7-7 to TRBJ2-7, with a tentative D call TRBD1 (5 bases). The CDR3 extends over 13 amino acids. CDR1 SSHAT and CDR2 FNYEAQ come from the germline V gene (reference sequence). CDR3 bases: TGTGCTAGCAGCTTTGGACACAACTACGAGCAGTACTTC. Protein product: CASSFGHNYEQYF.

V and J are TRBV3-1 (or the pseudogene TRBV3-2) and TRBJ2-3, with 10 bases that match TRBD2. CDR3 size: 15 residues. Trimming removed 5 bases from V and 0 bases from J; junction bases left unmatched: 2. Germline CDR1 and CDR2: LGHDT and YNNKEL (reference sequence). The CDR3 sequence is CASSISGGSTDTQYF. CDR3 nucleotides: TGTGCCAGCAGCATTAGCGGGGGGAGCACAGATACGCAGTATTTT.

The CDR3 DNA reads as TGTGCCAGTAGTTCCGGGTCCTACGAGCAGTACTTC. This translates into CASSSGSYEQYF. The chain links TRBV19 to TRBJ2-7; D is uncertain. This CDR3 has 12 amino acids. Between the trimmed V and J ends, which lost 5 bases and 1 base, there was a span of 6 bases. Germline values: CDR1 LNHDA, CDR2 SQIVND (reference sequence).

The genes are TRBV7-2 and TRBJ1-2; D call uncertain. V lost 1 base and J 4 bases, leaving 16 bases between the germline ends. This CDR3 contains 16 residues. Germline values: CDR1 SGHTA, CDR2 FQGNSA. The chain's CDR3 is CASSLDGFGTAYGYTF. The CDR3 region has the DNA TGTGCCAGCAGCTTAGATGGTTTTGGCACAGCCTATGGCTACACCTTC.

This clone occurred once. The chain uses TRBV7-9 and TRBJ2-5, with TRBD1 matching over 10 bases. The CDR3 consists of 14 residues. Germline V lookup: CDR1 SEHNR, CDR2 FQNEAQ (reference sequence). V lost 3 bases to trimming and J lost 4 bases; unmatched junction nucleotides: 2. The CDR3 DNA follows: TGTGCCAGCAGCTTTGGACAGGGGGTAGAGACCCAGTACTTC. Translating it yields CASSFGQGVETQYF.

V usage is TRBV21-1 and J usage is TRBJ2-7; the D segment call TRBD1 is taken from the table without a DNA check. TRBV21-1 constitutes a pseudogene. The CDR3 length is 14 residues. The CDR3: CASIGQGSLHEQYF. The CDR3 coding sequence is TGTGCCAGCATCGGACAGGGTAGTTTGCACGAGCAGTACTTC.

The chain joins TRBV6-5 to TRBJ2-7; TRBD1 aligns across 9 bases. CDR3 size: 13 residues. Per the germline V gene, CDR1 is MNHEY and CDR2 is SVGAGI. With V trimmed by 7 bases and J by 6 bases, 7 bases remained unmatched. CDR3 loop: CASTGQGTLEQYF. The CDR3 DNA reads as TGTGCCAGCACCGGACAGGGGACCCTCGAGCAGTACTTC.

The CDR3 coding sequence is TGTGCCAGCAGTCTAAATGCCTATGGCTACACCTTC. Encoded protein: CASSLNAYGYTF. V and J are TRBV28 and TRBJ1-2; no clear D. V was clipped by 5 bases and J by 4 bases, with 8 bases between them. In germline, CDR1 is MDHEN, CDR2 SYDVKM. This CDR3 is built from 12 residues.

In its sample, this clone was seen a few times. This chain connects TRBV5-4 to TRBJ1-1; 9 bases fit TRBD1. The J segment lost 0 bases and the V segment lost 3 bases, leaving 3 bases of the junction unmatched. Germline-derived CDR1 and CDR2 are SGHNT and YYREEE (reference sequence). The CDR3 sequence is 15 residues long. As DNA, the CDR3 is TGTGCCAGCAGCTCCGGGACAGGGATGAACACTGAAGCTTTCTTT. This encodes CASSSGTGMNTEAFF.

The chain employs TRBV19 and TRBJ1-5; 8 nucleotides match TRBD1. CDR3 size: 17 residues. CDR1 and CDR2 (germline): LNHDA, SQIVND (reference sequence). V shed 4 bases and J 0 bases; nucleotides not matched to a gene: 8. The CDR3 region has the DNA TGTGCCAGTAGTAGCCGACAGGGGTGGGGTAGCAATCAGCCCCAGCATTTT. Its translation is CASSSRQGWGSNQPQHF.

The gene calls are TRBV9 and TRBJ1-6, with D possibly being TRBD1 (6 bases). The CDR3 spans 17 residues. Germline CDR1 SGDLS, CDR2 YYNGEE. V was trimmed by 3 bases and J by 6 bases, leaving 19 bases between them. The CDR3 region has the DNA TGTGCCAGCAGCGCGAGGCTGGGTCGGACAGCTAATTCACCCCTCCACTTT. Its translation is CASSARLGRTANSPLHF. Full variable domain (outside the CDR3, taken from reference TRBV9 and TRBJ1-6): DSGVTQTPKHLITATGQRVTLRCSPRSGDLSVYWYQQSLDQGLQFLIQYYNGEERAKGNILERFSAQQFPDLHSELNLSSLELGDSALYFCASSARLGRTANSPLHFGNGTRLTVT.